The clone carrying this TCR beta chain was counted many times. Its antigen is still unknown. The data originate from a study of metastatic and nonmetastatic thyroid tumors. About the research overall: Repertoire data that came from the blood and tumor or nodule tissue of malignant and benign thyroid patients were compared. Whole-study results and caveats: In both blood and tumor samples, TCR beta diversity was reported significantly higher for malignant than benign nodules.

Methods used by the authors: CDR3 was compared across clinicopathological groups, and the resulting differences were used to build a distant-metastasis classifier for papillary thyroid cancer. Using MiXCR, TCRdb re-called clones from the PCR reads. The V and J calls were not made by the authors but by TCRdb's processing. The sample consists of 50,000 to 70,000 clones, roughly 4.1% of them appearing once. Until they underwent thyroid surgery, no patient had received any treatment. The germline V gene has CDR1 SGHRS and CDR2 YFSETQ. Between the trimmed V and J ends, which lost 2 bases and 0 bases, there was a span of 5 bases. The CDR3 has 14 residues.

The sequencing input was blood. The rearrangement joins TRBV5-1 to TRBJ2-2; D is undetermined. The origin of this receptor is a female donor with papillary thyroid cancer or a benign thyroid nodule (not recorded which). Some clones in this sample may be carry-over from other donors' samples. Here the CDR3 reads CASSFGPNTGELFF. CDR3 DNA: TGCGCCAGCAGCTTTGGCCCGAACACCGGGGAGCTGTTTTTT.